This entry lists 3 T cell receptor beta chains sequenced from one sample in a study of neurological immune-mediated disorders. MiXCR, run by TCRdb on the 5' RACE reads, gives a single entry per CDR3 protein. The data contain about 62,000 distinct CDR3 sequences, about 3.7% of them singletons. The sample taken for sequencing was PBMCs. The receptors here all came from a woman aged 50 to 65 with multiple sclerosis.

There are many counts of this clonotype. This chain links TRBV7-9 with TRBJ2-1, with 8 bases aligning to TRBD2. The germline gives CDR1 SEHNR, CDR2 FQNEAQ (reference sequence). This CDR3 region has 16 residues. After removal of 1 base from V and 6 bases from J, the junction contained 8 bases not matched to a gene. CDR3 nucleotides: TGTGCCAGCAGCTTAGAGGGTCGGCTAGCGGGCAATGAGCAGTTCTTC. Its translation is CASSLEGRLAGNEQFF.

A word on this clonotype: A much larger clone differs by one base, so this may be a read error. Since no conserved phenylalanine or tryptophan closes the CDR3, a read error is the likely cause. V gene TRBV20-1 combines with J gene TRBJ2-1; D may match TRBD1 or TRBD2 (6 bases each). Germline CDR1 reads DFQATT; CDR2 reads SNEGSKA (reference sequence). The ends were cut back, 6 bases at V and 3 bases at J, with 12 bases in the middle. This CDR3 region has 13 residues. The CDR3 sequence: CSAGGQHYNEQFI. In nucleotides, the CDR3 is TGCAGTGCCGGGGGACAACACTACAATGAGCAGTTCATC.

This clonotype was detected many times. The CDR3 here is CASSDRRGSPLHF. The CDR3 coding sequence is TGTGCCAGCAGTGATCGTAGGGGATCACCCCTCCACTTT. The chain employs TRBV2 and TRBJ1-6; a weak D match, TRBD1 (5 bases). The CDR3 has 13 residues. V lost 3 bases, J lost 10 bases, and 10 bases lay in between. The V gene's germline CDR1 is SNHLY and CDR2 FYNNEI.